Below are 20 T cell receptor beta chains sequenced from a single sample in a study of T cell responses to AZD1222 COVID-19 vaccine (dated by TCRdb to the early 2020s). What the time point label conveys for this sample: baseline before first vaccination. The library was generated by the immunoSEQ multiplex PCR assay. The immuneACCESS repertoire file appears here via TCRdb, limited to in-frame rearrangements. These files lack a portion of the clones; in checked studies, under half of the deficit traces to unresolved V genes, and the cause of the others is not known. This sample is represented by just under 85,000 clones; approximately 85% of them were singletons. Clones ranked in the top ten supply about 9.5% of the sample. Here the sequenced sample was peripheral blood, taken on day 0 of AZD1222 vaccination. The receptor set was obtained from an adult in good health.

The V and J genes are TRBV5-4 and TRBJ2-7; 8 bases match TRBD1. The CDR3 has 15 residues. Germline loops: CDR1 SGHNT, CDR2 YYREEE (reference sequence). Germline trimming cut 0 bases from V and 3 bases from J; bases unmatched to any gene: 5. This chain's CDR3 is CASSLAGGANYEQYF. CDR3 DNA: TGTGCCAGCAGCTTGGCAGGGGGCGCGAACTACGAGCAGTACTTC. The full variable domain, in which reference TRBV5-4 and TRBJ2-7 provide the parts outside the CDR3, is ETGVTQSPTHLIKTRGQQVTLRCSSQSGHNTVSWYQQALGQGPQFIFQYYREEENGRGNFPPRFSGLQFPNYSSELNVNALELDDSALYLCASSLAGGANYEQYFGPGTRLTVT.

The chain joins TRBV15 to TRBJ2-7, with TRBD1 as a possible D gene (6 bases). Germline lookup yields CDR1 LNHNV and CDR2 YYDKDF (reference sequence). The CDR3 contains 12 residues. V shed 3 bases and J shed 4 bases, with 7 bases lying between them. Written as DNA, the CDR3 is TGTGCCACCAGCAGGGGGGCTTACGAGCAGTACTTC. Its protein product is CATSRGAYEQYF.

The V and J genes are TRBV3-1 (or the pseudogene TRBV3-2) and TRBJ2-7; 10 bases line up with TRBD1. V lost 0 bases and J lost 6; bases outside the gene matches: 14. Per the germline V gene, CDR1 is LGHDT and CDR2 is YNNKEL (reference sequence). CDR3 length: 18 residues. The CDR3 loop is CASSQDRAWTGGIIEQYF. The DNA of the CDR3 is TGTGCCAGCAGCCAAGATCGGGCTTGGACAGGGGGAATAATCGAGCAGTACTTC.

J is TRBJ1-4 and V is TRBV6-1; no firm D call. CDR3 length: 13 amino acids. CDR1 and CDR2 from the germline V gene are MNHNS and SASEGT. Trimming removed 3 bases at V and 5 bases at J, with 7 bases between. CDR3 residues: CASSELINEKLFF. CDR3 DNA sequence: TGTGCCAGCAGTGAGCTGATAAATGAAAAACTGTTTTTT.

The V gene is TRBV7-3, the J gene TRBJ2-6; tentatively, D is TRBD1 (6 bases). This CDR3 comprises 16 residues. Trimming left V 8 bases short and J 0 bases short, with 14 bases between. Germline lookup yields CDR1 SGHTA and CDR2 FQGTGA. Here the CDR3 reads CASARGRGSGANVLTF. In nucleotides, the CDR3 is TGTGCCAGCGCCCGGGGCAGGGGCTCTGGGGCCAACGTCCTGACTTTC.

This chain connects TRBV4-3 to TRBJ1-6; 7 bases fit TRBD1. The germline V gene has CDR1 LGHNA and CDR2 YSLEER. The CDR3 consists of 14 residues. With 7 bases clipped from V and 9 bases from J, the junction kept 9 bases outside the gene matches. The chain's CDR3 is CASNFAGGRSPLHF. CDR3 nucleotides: TGCGCCAGCAACTTCGCAGGGGGTCGTTCACCCCTCCACTTT.

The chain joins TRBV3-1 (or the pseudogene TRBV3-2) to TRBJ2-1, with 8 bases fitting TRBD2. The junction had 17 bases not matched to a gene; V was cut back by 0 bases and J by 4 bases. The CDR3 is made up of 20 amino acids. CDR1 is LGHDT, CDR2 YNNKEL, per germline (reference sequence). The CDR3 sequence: CASSQDLGSGGRAFYNEQFF. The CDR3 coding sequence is TGTGCCAGCAGCCAAGATCTGGGGAGCGGGGGCCGTGCCTTTTACAATGAGCAGTTCTTC.

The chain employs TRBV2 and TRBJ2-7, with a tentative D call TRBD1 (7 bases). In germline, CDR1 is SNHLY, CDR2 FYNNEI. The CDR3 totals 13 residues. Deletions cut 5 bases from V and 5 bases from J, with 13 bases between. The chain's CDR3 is CASSPTGRHEQYF. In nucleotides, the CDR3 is TGTGCCAGCAGTCCGACAGGGAGGCACGAGCAGTACTTC.

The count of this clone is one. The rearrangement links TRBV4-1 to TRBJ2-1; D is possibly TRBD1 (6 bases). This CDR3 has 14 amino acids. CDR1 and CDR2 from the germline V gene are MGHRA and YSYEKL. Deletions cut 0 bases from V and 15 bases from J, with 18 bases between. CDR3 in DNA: TGCGCCAGCAGCCAAGATCGGCGCCAGGGGACGCTGTTCTTC. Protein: CASSQDRRQGTLFF.

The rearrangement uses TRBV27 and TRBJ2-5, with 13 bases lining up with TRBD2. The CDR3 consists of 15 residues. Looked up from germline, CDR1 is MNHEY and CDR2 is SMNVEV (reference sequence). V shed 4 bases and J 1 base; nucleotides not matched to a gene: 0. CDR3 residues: CASSWTSGGQETQYF. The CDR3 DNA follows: TGTGCCAGCAGTTGGACTAGCGGGGGCCAAGAGACCCAGTACTTC.

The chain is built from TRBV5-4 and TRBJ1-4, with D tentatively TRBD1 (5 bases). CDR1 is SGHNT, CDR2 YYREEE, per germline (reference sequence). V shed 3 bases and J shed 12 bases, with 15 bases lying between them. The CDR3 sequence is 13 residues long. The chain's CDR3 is CASSSPPGEELFF. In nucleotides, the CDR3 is TGTGCCAGCAGCTCCCCCCCGGGGGAGGAACTGTTTTTT.

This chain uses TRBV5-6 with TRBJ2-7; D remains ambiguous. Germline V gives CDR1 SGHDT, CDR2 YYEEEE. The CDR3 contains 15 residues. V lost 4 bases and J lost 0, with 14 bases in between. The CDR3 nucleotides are TGTGCCAGCAGCCGGGTCACTTTTTCCTCCTACGAGCAGTACTTC. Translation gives CASSRVTFSSYEQYF.

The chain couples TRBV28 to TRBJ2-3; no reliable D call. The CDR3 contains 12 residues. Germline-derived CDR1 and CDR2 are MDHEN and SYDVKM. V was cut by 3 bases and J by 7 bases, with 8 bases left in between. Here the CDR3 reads CASSLGVNTQYF. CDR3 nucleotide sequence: TGTGCCAGCAGTTTGGGTGTGAATACGCAGTATTTT.

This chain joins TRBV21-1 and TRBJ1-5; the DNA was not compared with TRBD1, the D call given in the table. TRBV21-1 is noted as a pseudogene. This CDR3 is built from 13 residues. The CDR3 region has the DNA TGTGCCAGCAGCGGACAGGACGGTCAGCCCCAGCATTTT. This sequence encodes CASSGQDGQPQHF.

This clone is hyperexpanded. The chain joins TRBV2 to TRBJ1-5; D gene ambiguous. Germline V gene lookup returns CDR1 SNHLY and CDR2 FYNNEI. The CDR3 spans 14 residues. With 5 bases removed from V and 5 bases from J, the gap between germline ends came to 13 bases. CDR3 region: CASSNQDGDQPQHF. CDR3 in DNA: TGTGCCAGCAGTAACCAGGACGGTGATCAGCCCCAGCATTTT.

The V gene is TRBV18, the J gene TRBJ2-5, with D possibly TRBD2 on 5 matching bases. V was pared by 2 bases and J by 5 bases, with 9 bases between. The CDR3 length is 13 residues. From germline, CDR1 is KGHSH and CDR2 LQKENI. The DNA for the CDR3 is TGTGCCAGCTCACCAGGGTTAGCGGAGACCCAGTACTTC. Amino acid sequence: CASSPGLAETQYF.

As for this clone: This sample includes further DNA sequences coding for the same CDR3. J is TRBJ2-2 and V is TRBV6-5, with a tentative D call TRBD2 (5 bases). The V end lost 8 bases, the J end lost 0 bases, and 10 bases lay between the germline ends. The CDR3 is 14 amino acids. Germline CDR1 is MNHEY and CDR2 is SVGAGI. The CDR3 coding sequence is TGTGCCAGCCATCGGACTGCGAACACCGGGGAGCTGTTTTTT. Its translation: CASHRTANTGELFF.

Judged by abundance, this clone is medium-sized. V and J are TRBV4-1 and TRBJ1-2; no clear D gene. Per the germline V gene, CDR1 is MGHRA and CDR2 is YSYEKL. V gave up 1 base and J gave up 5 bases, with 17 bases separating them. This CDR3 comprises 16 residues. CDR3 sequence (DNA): TGCGCCAGCAGCCAAGCCAGTCAACTGTCCTGGTATGGCTACACCTTC. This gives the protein CASSQASQLSWYGYTF.

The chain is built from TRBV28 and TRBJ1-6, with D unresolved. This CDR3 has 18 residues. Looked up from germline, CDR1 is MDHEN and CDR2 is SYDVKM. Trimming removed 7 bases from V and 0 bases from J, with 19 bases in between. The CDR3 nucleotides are TGTGCCAGCACGAATTCACTTATAGGGAGCTCCTATAATTCACCCCTCCACTTT. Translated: CASTNSLIGSSYNSPLHF.

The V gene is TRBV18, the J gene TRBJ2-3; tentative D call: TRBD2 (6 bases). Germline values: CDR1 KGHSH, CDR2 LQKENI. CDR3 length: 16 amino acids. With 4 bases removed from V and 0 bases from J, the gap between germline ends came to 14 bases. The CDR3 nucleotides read TGTGCCAGCTCACACTCCTTAGCGGAAAGCACAGATACGCAGTATTTT. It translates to CASSHSLAESTDTQYF.